Following are 22 T cell receptor beta chains from one sample sequenced in a study of T cell responses to AZD1222 COVID-19 vaccine. The table came from immunoSEQ multiplex PCR; TCRdb's copy has only in-frame clones and leaves some out. The sample includes tens of thousands of clones, 80% to 85% of them seen just once. This sample comprised peripheral blood, obtained on day 0 of AZD1222 vaccination. All receptors derive from an adult in good health.

The chain recombines TRBV2 with TRBJ2-1; 8 nucleotides align to TRBD2. Trimming cost V 1 base and J 8 bases; bases outside gene matches: 4. The CDR3 sequence is 14 residues long. From germline, CDR1 is SNHLY and CDR2 FYNNEI. In DNA form, the CDR3 reads TGTGCCAGCAGTGAAGGGGGACTAGTAGATGAGCAGTTCTTC. Its protein is CASSEGGLVDEQFF. The variable domain in full, with the rest retrieved from reference TRBV2 and TRBJ2-1, is EPEVTQTPSHQVTQMGQEVILRCVPISNHLYFYWYRQILGQKVEFLVSFYNNEISEKSEIFDDQFSVERPDGSNFTLKIRSTKLEDSAMYFCASSEGGLVDEQFFGPGTRLTVL.

This sequence joins TRBV9 and TRBJ2-3; 10 bases are shared with TRBD2. Losses at the gene ends were 1 base for V and 2 bases for J; bases not matched to a gene: 7. Per germline, CDR1 SGDLS and CDR2 YYNGEE. This CDR3 is 17 amino acids long. The CDR3 nucleotides read TGTGCCAGCAGCGTATCGCCTAGCGGGGGACTCACAGATACGCAGTATTTT. Protein: CASSVSPSGGLTDTQYF.

Only a few counts were recorded for this clone. The V gene is TRBV2, the J gene TRBJ2-7, with D possibly being TRBD1 (6 bases). V lost 10 bases, J lost 3 bases, and 13 bases lay in between. The germline V gene has CDR1 SNHLY and CDR2 FYNNEI. This CDR3 is built from 12 residues. CDR3 DNA sequence: TGTGCCACCATGGACAGAATCTACGAGCAGTACTTC. This sequence encodes CATMDRIYEQYF.

The rearrangement uses TRBV11-3 and TRBJ2-2; D is undetermined. The CDR3 is 13 residues long. With 4 bases removed from V and 7 bases from J, the gap between germline ends came to 10 bases. Per the germline V gene, CDR1 is SGHNT and CDR2 is YENEEA. The CDR3 region is CASSSALVGELFF. The CDR3 DNA reads as TGTGCCAGCAGCTCCGCCCTTGTCGGGGAGCTGTTTTTT.

This rearrangement joins TRBV15 to TRBJ2-2; D is unclear. Germline CDR1 LNHNV, CDR2 YYDKDF (reference sequence). The ends were cut back, 4 bases at V and 6 bases at J, with 12 bases in the middle. The CDR3 covers 14 residues. The CDR3 here is CATSTRVTAGELFF. DNA of the CDR3: TGTGCCACCAGCACCAGAGTAACAGCCGGGGAGCTGTTTTTT.

This clone was counted a few times. The chain uses TRBV5-4 and TRBJ1-2, with TRBD1 as a possible D gene (5 bases). The CDR3 consists of 13 residues. Trimming stripped 7 bases from V and 2 bases from J, with 12 bases between. Germline CDR1 is SGHNT and CDR2 is YYREEE (reference sequence). CDR3 amino acids: CASGGGINYGYTF. CDR3 sequence (DNA): TGTGCCAGCGGGGGAGGGATAAACTATGGCTACACCTTC.

V usage is TRBV6-1 and J usage is TRBJ1-6, with a weak D call TRBD1 (5 bases). Looked up from germline, CDR1 is MNHNS and CDR2 is SASEGT. Trimming took 2 bases from V and 8 from J, leaving 13 bases between them. The CDR3 extends over 15 amino acids. The CDR3 is CASSELPGRDSPLHF. CDR3 nucleotide sequence: TGTGCCAGCAGTGAACTCCCAGGGAGAGATTCACCCCTCCACTTT.

This chain connects TRBV27 to TRBJ2-7; the D gene is possibly TRBD1 (6 bases). The CDR3 has 12 residues. Germline V CDR1 and CDR2: MNHEY, SMNVEV (reference sequence). V shed 6 bases and J shed 3 bases, with 9 bases lying between them. DNA for the CDR3: TGTGCCAGCAGCCTACAGGGCTACGAGCAGTACTTC. Residues: CASSLQGYEQYF.

The chain carries TRBV7-2 and TRBJ1-2; 10 bases match TRBD1. Germline loops: CDR1 SGHTA, CDR2 FQGNSA. V shed 1 base, J shed 8 bases, and the junction held 10 bases outside the gene matches. The CDR3 is made up of 16 amino acids. As DNA, the CDR3 is TGTGCCAGCAGCTTAGTTCCGGGACAGGGGTTAATCGGCTACACCTTC. Translation: CASSLVPGQGLIGYTF.

V gene TRBV5-6 combines with J gene TRBJ1-2; TRBD1 matches 8 bases. V lost 0 bases, J lost 2 bases, and 6 bases stayed unmatched. CDR1 is SGHDT, CDR2 YYEEEE, per germline. The CDR3 is 16 residues long. The CDR3 loop reads CASSLVSDRANYGYTF. The CDR3 DNA sequence: TGTGCCAGCAGCTTGGTTTCGGACAGGGCAAACTATGGCTACACCTTC.

This chain links TRBV7-9 with TRBJ1-5; maybe TRBD1 (5 bases). The germline CDR1 and CDR2 sequences are SEHNR and FQNEAQ (reference sequence). V was pared by 0 bases and J by 4 bases, with 13 bases between. The CDR3 extends over 16 amino acids. The CDR3 reads CASSLAASGPNQPQHF. The CDR3 DNA is TGTGCCAGCAGCTTAGCGGCGTCGGGGCCTAATCAGCCCCAGCATTTT.

This chain joins TRBV5-1 and TRBJ2-7; D is unclear. V was trimmed by 6 bases and J by 6 bases, leaving 16 bases between them. This CDR3 spans 13 amino acids. Germline V gene lookup returns CDR1 SGHRS and CDR2 YFSETQ. This chain's CDR3 is CASTIGSASEQYF. The CDR3 bases are TGCGCCAGCACTATAGGCTCCGCATCCGAGCAGTACTTC.

The chain is built from TRBV2 and TRBJ2-7, with 7 bases lining up with TRBD2. The CDR3 contains 15 residues. The V gene's germline CDR1 is SNHLY and CDR2 FYNNEI. Germline trimming cut 3 bases from V and 4 bases from J; bases unmatched to any gene: 9. The CDR3 loop reads CASSDYLAGEYEQYF. DNA for the CDR3: TGTGCCAGCAGTGACTACCTGGCGGGGGAATACGAGCAGTACTTC.

The rearrangement uses TRBV6-5 and TRBJ1-1; 8 positions agree with TRBD1. Per the germline V gene, CDR1 is MNHEY and CDR2 is SVGAGI. After removal of 7 bases from V and 0 bases from J, the junction contained 4 bases not matched to a gene. There are 14 residues in the CDR3. CDR3 sequence reads: CASKIQGVNTEAFF. The CDR3 region has the DNA TGTGCCAGCAAGATACAGGGGGTGAACACTGAAGCTTTCTTT.

The chain couples TRBV28 to TRBJ1-5; D remains unclear. Germline values: CDR1 MDHEN, CDR2 SYDVKM. This CDR3 spans 13 amino acids. The ends were cut back, 3 bases at V and 2 bases at J, with 5 bases in the middle. CDR3 loop: CASSFFGNQPQHF. The CDR3 DNA reads TGTGCCAGCAGTTTTTTCGGCAATCAGCCCCAGCATTTT. Filled out from reference TRBV28 and TRBJ1-5, the complete variable domain reads DVKVTQSSRYLVKRTGEKVFLECVQDMDHENMFWYRQDPGLGLRLIYFSYDVKMKEKGDIPEGYSVSREKKERFSLILESASTNQTSMYLCASSFFGNQPQHFGDGTRLSIL.

The count of this clone is one. V usage is TRBV25-1 and J usage is TRBJ1-4; no clear D gene. V gave up 3 bases and J gave up 5 bases, with 13 bases separating them. This CDR3 contains 15 residues. The germline V gene has CDR1 MGHDK and CDR2 SYGVNS. CDR3 in amino acids: CASSETGIVNEKLFF. CDR3 coding DNA: TGTGCCAGCAGTGAGACGGGAATCGTGAATGAAAAACTGTTTTTT.

The chain is built from TRBV5-1 and TRBJ1-6; 7 bases match TRBD1. Germline loops: CDR1 SGHRS, CDR2 YFSETQ. Trimming cost V 4 bases and J 8 bases; bases outside gene matches: 6. This CDR3 region has 14 residues. CDR3 bases: TGCGCCAGCAGCCCTGGGACAGAAGATTCACCCCTCCACTTT. Its translation: CASSPGTEDSPLHF.

This clone was counted between two and nine times. The chain combines TRBV14 with TRBJ1-2; 7 bases agree with TRBD1. J was trimmed by 2 bases and V by 4 bases; bases with no gene match: 7. The CDR3 loop spans 15 amino acids. Germline CDR1 reads SGHDN; CDR2 reads FVKESK. As DNA, the CDR3 is TGTGCCAGCAGCCCTACGACAGGGTGGAACTATGGCTACACCTTC. Translated: CASSPTTGWNYGYTF.

This clone came up once. The chain uses TRBV7-8 and TRBJ2-1; no clear D gene. From germline, CDR1 is SGHVS and CDR2 FQNEAQ. This CDR3 is 15 amino acids long. The V end lost 6 bases, the J end lost 6 bases, and 18 bases lay between the germline ends. CDR3 in amino acids: CASSKGYSNFNEQFF. CDR3 in DNA: TGTGCCAGCAGTAAAGGCTACTCAAATTTCAATGAGCAGTTCTTC. The full variable domain, completed using reference TRBV7-8 and TRBJ2-1, is GAGVSQSPRYKVAKRGQDVALRCDPISGHVSLFWYQQALGQGPEFLTYFQNEAQLDKSGLPSDRFFAERPEGSVSTLKIQRTQQEDSAVYLCASSKGYSNFNEQFFGPGTRLTVL.

The J gene is TRBJ2-1, the V gene TRBV5-3; no firm D call. TRBV5-3 is reported as an ORF; its role is uncertain. The CDR3 length is 15 residues. Trimming removed 4 bases from V and 8 bases from J, with 19 bases in between. CDR3 nucleotides: TGTGCCAGAAGCCCGGATAAAAGTGTAGTCTATGAGCAGTTCTTC. It codes for CARSPDKSVVYEQFF.

The chain couples TRBV21-1 to TRBJ2-5. TRBV21-1 is a recognized pseudogene. The CDR3 extends over 14 amino acids. The CDR3 loop reads CASSKGINQETQYF. DNA of the CDR3: TGTGCCAGCAGCAAAGGCATTAACCAAGAGACCCAGTACTTC.

This chain links TRBV7-9 with TRBJ1-5; 7 positions agree with TRBD1. The CDR3 runs to 13 residues. V dropped 6 bases and J dropped 5; count of bases not matched to a gene: 4. Germline CDR1 SEHNR, CDR2 FQNEAQ (reference sequence). CDR3 protein: CASSRQGDQPQHF. In DNA form, the CDR3 reads TGTGCCAGCAGTCGACAGGGCGATCAGCCCCAGCATTTT. Full variable domain (missing parts from reference TRBV7-9 and TRBJ1-5): DTGVSQNPRHKITKRGQNVTFRCDPISEHNRLYWYRQTLGQGPEFLTYFQNEAQLEKSRLLSDRFSAERPKGSFSTLEIQRTEQGDSAMYLCASSRQGDQPQHFGDGTRLSIL.